Detailed here is one T cell receptor (beta chain). This sample was included in a study of T cell changes during pregnancy in multiple sclerosis. Repertoires were generated with immunoSEQ multiplex PCR, while TCRdb's copy carries only in-frame clones and drops some. The sample gives tens of thousands of clones, around 90% of which show up once; less than 6% is in the top ten. Between the trimmed V and J ends, which lost 4 bases and 0 bases, there was a span of 13 bases. The CDR3 consists of 15 residues. Germline V CDR1 and CDR2: SGHDN, FVKESK. The sample here was CD8+ T cells from peripheral blood mononuclear cells, taken before pregnancy. The sequence came from a female donor with multiple sclerosis, enrolled in a pregnancy study. This chain uses TRBV14 with TRBJ2-7; possible D gene TRBD1, 6 bases. The CDR3 DNA is TGTGCCAGCAGCCTTATGACAGGACCCTCCTACGAGCAGTACTTC. Translation gives CASSLMTGPSYEQYF.